This T cell receptor beta chain appears in the sequencing data of a study of metastatic and nonmetastatic thyroid tumors. Study summary: Malignant thyroid and benign thyroid patients provided blood and tumor or nodule tissue whose repertoires were compared.

The CDR3 loop spans 14 amino acids. The germline V gene encodes CDR1 MDHEN and CDR2 SYDVKM. J was trimmed by 4 bases and V by 6 bases; bases with no gene match: 5. Patients underwent thyroid surgery, and none had received any treatment before it. TCRdb re-processed the PCR reads through MiXCR. The data contain 30,000 to 40,000 clones, roughly 18% of them singletons. This clone was detected many times. What it recognizes is unknown. Broader study findings: When malignant thyroid tumors were compared with benign nodules, TCR beta diversity was reportedly significantly higher in the malignant tumors. This held in both blood and tumor samples.

The gene calls are TRBV28 and TRBJ2-5; TRBD1 matches at 10 bases. Sequenced input: blood. The TCR originated in a female donor with papillary thyroid cancer or a benign thyroid nodule (not recorded which). Some clones in this sample may be carry-over from other donors' samples. In DNA, the CDR3 is TGTGCCAGCAGCCTAGACAGGGGGCGAGAGACCCAGTACTTC. Amino acids: CASSLDRGRETQYF. Using reference TRBV28 and TRBJ2-5 for the parts outside the CDR3, the full variable domain is DVKVTQSSRYLVKRTGEKVFLECVQDMDHENMFWYRQDPGLGLRLIYFSYDVKMKEKGDIPEGYSVSREKKERFSLILESASTNQTSMYLCASSLDRGRETQYFGPGTRLLVL.